Detailed here is one T cell receptor beta chain. Its target is not known. Researchers barred patients who had uncontrolled infection, other autoimmune disease, pregnancy or lactation. These data originate in a study of T cells in Graves' hyperthyroidism and ophthalmopathy. CDR1 and CDR2 (germline): MNHEY, SVGAGI. The CDR3 length is 15 residues. Trimming at V came to 2 bases and at J to 5 bases, leaving 5 bases not matched to a gene. Amplification targeted TCR beta CDR3 regions from RNA transcripts. RT-PCR in the first round (using the HTBI primer set) targeted the TCR CDR3. TCRdb independently ran MiXCR on the multiplex PCR reads; one entry per CDR3 protein. The sample has about 640,000 distinct CDR3 sequences; about 20% are singletons. Study results and caveats: Most clonotypes expanded in the thyroid (above 0.001) were also present in blood.

This sequence originates from a man under 40 with Graves' ophthalmopathy. The material sequenced was blood. The gene calls are TRBV6-5 and TRBJ2-7; 11 bases are shared with TRBD1. The CDR3 reads CASSYAGQGDDEQYF. The DNA of the CDR3 is TGTGCCAGCAGTTACGCGGGACAGGGGGACGACGAGCAGTACTTC.